This T cell receptor beta chain was sequenced in a study of cytomegalovirus exposure and HLA in healthy donors. Findings and caveats of the study: The study assumed roughly uniform donor sequencing depth for presence/absence analyses. In a later analysis, specific HLA alleles were associated with approximately 16,000 TCR beta sequences at a 0.05 false discovery rate. Most of the TCR beta V segments (in an earlier analysis) were productive either about 87% or about 30% of the time.

Germline CDR1 is PRHDT and CDR2 is FYEKMQ (reference sequence). The CDR3 is 15 amino acids. The J segment lost 8 bases and the V segment lost 1 base, leaving 8 bases of the junction unmatched. This PCR relied on a set of 60 Vbeta primers and 13 Jbeta primers. Only in-frame clones appear in the TCRdb table, and some are missing; sequencing was by immunoSEQ multiplex PCR. The data contain 280,000 or so clones, approximately 90% of them singletons. About this clone: No antigen is known for it.

The specimen was PBMCs. The TCR sequence derives from a woman aged 18-29 years in good health and CMV-seronegative. J is TRBJ1-1 and V is TRBV13, with 9 positions matching TRBD1. The CDR3 protein is CASSLVIRDREEAFF. The CDR3 DNA reads TGTGCCAGCAGCTTAGTTATCCGGGACAGGGAGGAAGCTTTCTTT. The whole variable domain, filled in from reference TRBV13 and TRBJ1-1, reads AAGVIQSPRHLIKEKRETATLKCYPIPRHDTVYWYQQGPGQDPQFLISFYEKMQSDKGSIPDRFSAQQFSDYHSELNMSSLELGDSALYFCASSLVIRDREEAFFGQGTRLTVV.